One TCR beta chain is described in this entry. Its antigen is not identified. The data were produced by immunoSEQ multiplex PCR, yet TCRdb's version contains in-frame clones alone and is incomplete. This sample yields some 130,000 clones, of which about 93% are seen a single time; roughly 9% belongs to the top ten. The sample originates from a study of T cell responses to AZD1222 COVID-19 vaccine. Findings and limits, study-wide: Targeting of unmutated variant regions was reportedly seen in nearly half of spike-specific TCRs. Compared with day 0, the breadth and depth of the Spike-specific TCR repertoire rose significantly after two doses of AZD1222.

V was pared by 1 base and J by 2 bases, with 5 bases between. CDR1 is LGHDT, CDR2 YNNKEL, per germline (reference sequence). CDR3 length: 13 amino acids. This chain links TRBV3-1 (or the pseudogene TRBV3-2) with TRBJ2-5; D not resolved. This clonotype was sampled from an adult in good health. This specimen consisted of peripheral blood, obtained on day 0 of AZD1222 vaccination. The CDR3: CASSQGGQETQYF. The DNA of the CDR3 is TGTGCCAGCAGCCAAGGGGGACAAGAGACCCAGTACTTC.